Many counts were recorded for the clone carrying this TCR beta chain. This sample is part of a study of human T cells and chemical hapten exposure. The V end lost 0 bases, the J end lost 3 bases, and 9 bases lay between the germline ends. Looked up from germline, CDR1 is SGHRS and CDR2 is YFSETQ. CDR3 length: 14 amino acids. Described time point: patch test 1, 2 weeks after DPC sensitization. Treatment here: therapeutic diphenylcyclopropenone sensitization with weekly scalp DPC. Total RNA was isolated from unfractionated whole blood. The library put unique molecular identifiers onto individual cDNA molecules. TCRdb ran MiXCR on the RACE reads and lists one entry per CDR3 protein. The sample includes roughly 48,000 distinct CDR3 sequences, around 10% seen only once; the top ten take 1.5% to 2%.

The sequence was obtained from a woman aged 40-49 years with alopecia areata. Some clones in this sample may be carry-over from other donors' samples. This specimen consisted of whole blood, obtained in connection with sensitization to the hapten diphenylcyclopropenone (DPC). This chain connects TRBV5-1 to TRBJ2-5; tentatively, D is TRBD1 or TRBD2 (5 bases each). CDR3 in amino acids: CASSLGDGKETQYF. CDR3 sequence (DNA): TGCGCCAGCAGCTTGGGGGACGGAAAAGAGACCCAGTACTTC.